These 2 T cell receptor beta chains came from one sample sequenced in a study of blood T cell repertoires in COVID-19. Measured with immunoSEQ multiplex PCR; TCRdb has only the in-frame clones, and not every one. The sample includes approximately 200,000 clones, 81% of them seen just once. Sequencing was carried out using peripheral blood. The receptors here all came from a woman older than 75 with COVID-19, enrolled during active disease.

This chain links TRBV7-9 with TRBJ2-7; unclear D gene. V was cut by 2 bases and J by 2 bases, with 13 bases left in between. The CDR3 is 15 amino acids. Germline V gene lookup returns CDR1 SEHNR and CDR2 FQNEAQ (reference sequence). Written as DNA, the CDR3 is TGTGCCAGCAGCTTAATTTCGTCCTTAACCTACGAGCAGTACTTC. Encoded protein: CASSLISSLTYEQYF.

The chain links TRBV6-5 to TRBJ2-1; 12 bases agree with TRBD2. The CDR3 covers 15 residues. V was clipped by 6 bases and J by 4 bases; unmatched bases: 4. The germline V gene has CDR1 MNHEY and CDR2 SVGAGI. The CDR3, as DNA: TGTGCCAGCAGATCCGGACTAGCGGGATACAATGAGCAGTTCTTC. Protein product: CASRSGLAGYNEQFF.